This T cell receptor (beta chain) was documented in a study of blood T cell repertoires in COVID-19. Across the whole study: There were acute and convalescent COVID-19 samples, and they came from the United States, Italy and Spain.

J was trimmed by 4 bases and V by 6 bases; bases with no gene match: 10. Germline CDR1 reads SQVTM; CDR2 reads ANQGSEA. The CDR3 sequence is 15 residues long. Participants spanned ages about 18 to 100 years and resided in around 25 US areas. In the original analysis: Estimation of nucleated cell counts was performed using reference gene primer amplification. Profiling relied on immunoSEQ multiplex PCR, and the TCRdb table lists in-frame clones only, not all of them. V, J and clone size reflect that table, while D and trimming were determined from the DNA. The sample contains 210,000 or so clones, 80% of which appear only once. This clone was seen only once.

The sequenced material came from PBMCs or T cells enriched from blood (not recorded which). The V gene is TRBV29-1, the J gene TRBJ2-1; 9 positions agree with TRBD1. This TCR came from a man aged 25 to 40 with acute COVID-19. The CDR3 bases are TGCAGCGTCCGGCGGGGACAGGGTGATTACAATGAGCAGTTCTTC. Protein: CSVRRGQGDYNEQFF.